This T cell receptor beta chain was found in a study of blood T cell repertoires in COVID-19. Study-level background: Italy, Spain and the United States were the sources of the convalescent and acute COVID-19 samples. T cells, B-cell-depleted T cells, or PBMCs supplied cDNA or gDNA.

Authors' processing steps: Counts of nucleated cells, estimated from reference gene primer amplification, were obtained. Only in-frame clones appear in the TCRdb table, and some are missing; sequencing was by immunoSEQ multiplex PCR. V and J calls and clone size are given by that table; D and trimming were obtained from the DNA. The sample consists of about 250,000 clones, about 88% of them appearing once. The V gene's germline CDR1 is MGHRA and CDR2 YSYEKL. CDR3 length: 15 amino acids. Trimming shortened V by 1 base and J by 8 bases, and 15 bases separated the two germline ends. Adults between about 18 and 89 years of age took part from 20 to 25 US areas.

The sample consisted of PBMCs or T cells enriched from blood (not recorded which). The receptor's source is a woman aged 50 to 65 who had recovered from COVID-19. This chain uses TRBV4-1 with TRBJ2-1; the D gene is possibly TRBD1 (6 bases). CDR3 in DNA: TGCGCCAGCAGCCAAGGTTCTCTCAGGGGCCATGAGCAGTTCTTC. It encodes CASSQGSLRGHEQFF.